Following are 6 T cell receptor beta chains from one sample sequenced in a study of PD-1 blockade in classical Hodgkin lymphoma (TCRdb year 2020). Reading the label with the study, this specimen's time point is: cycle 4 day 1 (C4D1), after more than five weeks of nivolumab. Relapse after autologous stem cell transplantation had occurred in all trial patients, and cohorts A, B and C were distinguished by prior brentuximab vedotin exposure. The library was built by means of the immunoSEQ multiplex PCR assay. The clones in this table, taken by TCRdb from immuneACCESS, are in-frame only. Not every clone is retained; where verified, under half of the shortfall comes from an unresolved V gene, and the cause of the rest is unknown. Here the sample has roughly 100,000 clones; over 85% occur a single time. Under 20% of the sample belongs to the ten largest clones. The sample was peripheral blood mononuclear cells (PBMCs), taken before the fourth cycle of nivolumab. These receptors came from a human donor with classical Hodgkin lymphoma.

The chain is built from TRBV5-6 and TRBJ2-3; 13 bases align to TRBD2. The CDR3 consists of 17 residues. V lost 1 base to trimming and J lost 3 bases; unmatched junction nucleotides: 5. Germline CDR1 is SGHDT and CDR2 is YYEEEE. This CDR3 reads CASSLTSGLAGTDTQYF. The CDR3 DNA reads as TGTGCCAGCAGCTTGACGTCGGGACTAGCGGGAACAGATACGCAGTATTTT.

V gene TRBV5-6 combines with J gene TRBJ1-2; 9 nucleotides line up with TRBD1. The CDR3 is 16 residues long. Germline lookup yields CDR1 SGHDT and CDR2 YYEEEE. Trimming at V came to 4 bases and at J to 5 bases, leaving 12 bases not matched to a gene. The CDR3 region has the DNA TGTGCCAGCAGCCACCCGGAGAGGACAGGGGTATATGGCTACACCTTC. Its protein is CASSHPERTGVYGYTF.

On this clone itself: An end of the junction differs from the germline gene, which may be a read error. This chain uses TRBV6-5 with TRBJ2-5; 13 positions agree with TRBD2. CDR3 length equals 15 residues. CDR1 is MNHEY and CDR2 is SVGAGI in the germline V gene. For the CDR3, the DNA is TGTGCCACCAGTAGACTAGCGGGAGGAAGGGAGACCCAGTACTTC. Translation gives CATSRLAGGRETQYF.

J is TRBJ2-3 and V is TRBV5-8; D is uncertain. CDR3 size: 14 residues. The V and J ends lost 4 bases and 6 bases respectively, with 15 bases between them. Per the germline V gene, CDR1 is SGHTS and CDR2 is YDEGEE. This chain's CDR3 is CASSRGGLADTQYF. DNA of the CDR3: TGTGCCAGCAGCCGAGGCGGTTTGGCGGATACGCAGTATTTT.

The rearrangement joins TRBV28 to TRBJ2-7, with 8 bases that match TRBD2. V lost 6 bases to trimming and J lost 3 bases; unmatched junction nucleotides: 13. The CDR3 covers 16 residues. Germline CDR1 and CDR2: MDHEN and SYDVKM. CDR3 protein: CASSRDTAGGFYEQYF. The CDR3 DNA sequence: TGTGCCAGCAGCCGAGATACGGCGGGAGGATTCTACGAGCAGTACTTC. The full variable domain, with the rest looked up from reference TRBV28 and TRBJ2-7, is DVKVTQSSRYLVKRTGEKVFLECVQDMDHENMFWYRQDPGLGLRLIYFSYDVKMKEKGDIPEGYSVSREKKERFSLILESASTNQTSMYLCASSRDTAGGFYEQYFGPGTRLTVT.

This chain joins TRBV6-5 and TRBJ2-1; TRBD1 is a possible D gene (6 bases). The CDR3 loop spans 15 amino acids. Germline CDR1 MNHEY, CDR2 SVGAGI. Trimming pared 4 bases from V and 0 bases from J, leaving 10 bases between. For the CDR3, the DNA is TGTGCCAGCAGTTCACAGGGAAGCTCCTACAATGAGCAGTTCTTC. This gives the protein CASSSQGSSYNEQFF.